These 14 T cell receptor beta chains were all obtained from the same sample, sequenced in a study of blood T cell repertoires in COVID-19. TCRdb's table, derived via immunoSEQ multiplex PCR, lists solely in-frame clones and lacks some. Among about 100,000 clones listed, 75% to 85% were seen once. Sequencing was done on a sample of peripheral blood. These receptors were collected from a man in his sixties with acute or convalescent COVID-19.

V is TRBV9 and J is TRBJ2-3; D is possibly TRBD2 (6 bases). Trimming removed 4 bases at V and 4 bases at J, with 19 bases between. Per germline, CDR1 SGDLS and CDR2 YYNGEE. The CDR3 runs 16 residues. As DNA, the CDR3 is TGTGCCAGCAGCTCCAGACTAGTCAGTAGGGCAGATACGCAGTATTTT. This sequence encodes CASSSRLVSRADTQYF.

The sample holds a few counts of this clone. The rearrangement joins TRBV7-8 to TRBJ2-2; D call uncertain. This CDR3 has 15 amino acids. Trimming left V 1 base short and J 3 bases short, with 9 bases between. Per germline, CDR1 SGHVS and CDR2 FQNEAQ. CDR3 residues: CASSLGQAYTGELFF. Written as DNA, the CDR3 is TGTGCCAGCAGCTTAGGTCAAGCTTACACCGGGGAGCTGTTTTTT.

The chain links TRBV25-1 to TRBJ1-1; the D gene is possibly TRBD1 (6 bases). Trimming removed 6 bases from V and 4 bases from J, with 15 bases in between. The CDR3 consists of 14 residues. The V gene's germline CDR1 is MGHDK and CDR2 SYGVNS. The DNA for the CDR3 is TGTGCCAGCAGCGATCAGGGGTATGGCACTGAAGCTTTCTTT. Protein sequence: CASSDQGYGTEAFF.

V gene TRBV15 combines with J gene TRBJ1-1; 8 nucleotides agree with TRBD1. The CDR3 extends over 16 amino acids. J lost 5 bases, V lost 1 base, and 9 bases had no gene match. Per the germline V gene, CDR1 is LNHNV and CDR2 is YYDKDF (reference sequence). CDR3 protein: CATSRGDRGRGTEAFF. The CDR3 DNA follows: TGTGCCACCAGCAGAGGCGACAGGGGAAGAGGAACTGAAGCTTTCTTT.

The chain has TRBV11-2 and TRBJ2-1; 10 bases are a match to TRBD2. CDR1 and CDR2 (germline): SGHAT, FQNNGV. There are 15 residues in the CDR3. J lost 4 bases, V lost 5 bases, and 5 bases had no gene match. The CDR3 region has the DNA TGTGCCAGCAGCCACCCTAGCGGGGGTTACAATGAGCAGTTCTTC. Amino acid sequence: CASSHPSGGYNEQFF.

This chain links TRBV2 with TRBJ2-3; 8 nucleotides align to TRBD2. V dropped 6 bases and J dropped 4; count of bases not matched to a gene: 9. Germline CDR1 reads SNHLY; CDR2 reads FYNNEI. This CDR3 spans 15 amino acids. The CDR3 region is CASRGAGVISDTQYF. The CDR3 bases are TGTGCCAGCAGGGGAGCGGGGGTTATCTCAGATACGCAGTATTTT.

The CDR3 sequence is CASSWPGTREHEQFF. The DNA of the CDR3 is TGTGCCAGCAGTTGGCCCGGGACTAGAGAACATGAGCAGTTCTTC. The gene calls are TRBV6-5 and TRBJ2-1; 8 bases agree with TRBD2. The length of the CDR3 is 15 residues. Germline V gene data show CDR1 as MNHEY and CDR2 as SVGAGI. Trimming cost V 4 bases and J 8 bases; bases outside gene matches: 10.

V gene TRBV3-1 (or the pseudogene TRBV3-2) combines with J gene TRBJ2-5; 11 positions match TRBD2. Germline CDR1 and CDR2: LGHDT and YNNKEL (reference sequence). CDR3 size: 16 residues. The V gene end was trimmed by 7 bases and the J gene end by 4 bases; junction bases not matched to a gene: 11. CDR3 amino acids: CASTLAGGAELETQYF. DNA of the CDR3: TGTGCCAGCACCTTAGCGGGGGGGGCCGAATTAGAGACCCAGTACTTC.

For the CDR3, the DNA is TGTGCTAGTGGTGCTATTGACATATTAAATCAGCCCCAGCATTTT. This encodes CASGAIDILNQPQHF. The rearrangement joins TRBV12-5 to TRBJ1-5; D is unresolved. The CDR3 consists of 15 residues. Between the trimmed V and J ends, which lost 5 bases and 4 bases, there was a span of 15 bases. The germline gives CDR1 LGHNT, CDR2 FRNRAP.

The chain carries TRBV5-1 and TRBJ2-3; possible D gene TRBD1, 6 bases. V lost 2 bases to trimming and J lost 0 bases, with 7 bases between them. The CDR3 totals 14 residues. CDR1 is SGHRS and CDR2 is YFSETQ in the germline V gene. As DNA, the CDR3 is TGCGCCAGCAGCTTTACAGGGAGCACAGATACGCAGTATTTT. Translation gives CASSFTGSTDTQYF.

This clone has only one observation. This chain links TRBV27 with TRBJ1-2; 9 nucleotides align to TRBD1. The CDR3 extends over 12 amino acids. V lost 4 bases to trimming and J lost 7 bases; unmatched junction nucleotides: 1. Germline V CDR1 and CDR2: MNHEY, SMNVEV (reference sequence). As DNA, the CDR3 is TGTGCCAGCAGTTCGGGACAGGGTGGCTACACCTTC. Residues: CASSSGQGGYTF.

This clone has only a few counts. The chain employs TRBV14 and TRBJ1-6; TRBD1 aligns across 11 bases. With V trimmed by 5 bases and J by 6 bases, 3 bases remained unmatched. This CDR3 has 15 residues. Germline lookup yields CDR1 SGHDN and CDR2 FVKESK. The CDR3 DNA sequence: TGTGCCAGCAGCGAAGGGACAGGGGGTAATTCACCCCTCCACTTT. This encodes CASSEGTGGNSPLHF.

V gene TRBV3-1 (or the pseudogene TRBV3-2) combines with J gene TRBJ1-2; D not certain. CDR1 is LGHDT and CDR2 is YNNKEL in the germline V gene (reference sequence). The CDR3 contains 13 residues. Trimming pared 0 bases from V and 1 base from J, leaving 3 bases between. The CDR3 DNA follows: TGTGCCAGCAGCCAAGACAATAACTATGGCTACACCTTC. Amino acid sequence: CASSQDNNYGYTF.

CDR3 protein: CASSAKPAQGARGGYTF. The CDR3 bases are TGTGCCAGCAGCGCCAAGCCCGCTCAGGGGGCGCGGGGCGGCTACACCTTC. This chain uses TRBV27 with TRBJ1-2; 8 bases agree with TRBD1. CDR1 is MNHEY and CDR2 is SMNVEV in the germline V gene (reference sequence). The CDR3 is made up of 17 amino acids. After removal of 6 bases from V and 8 bases from J, the junction contained 20 bases not matched to a gene.